Below, one T cell receptor beta chain is given with its context. The CDR3 consists of 14 residues. Germline V lookup: CDR1 KGHSH, CDR2 LQKENI. V was clipped by 2 bases and J by 6 bases, with 11 bases between them. In TCRdb, the RT-PCR reads were re-called with MiXCR into one record per CDR3 protein. The sample lists 650,000 to 800,000 distinct CDR3 sequences, 11% to 15% seen once, with roughly 4% in the top ten. V usage is TRBV18 and J usage is TRBJ1-5; D unresolved. Sequencing was done on a sample of memory CD4+ T cells from blood. The origin of this receptor is a female donor in good health, serving as a healthy control. CDR3 loop: CASSPVGRGQPQHF. DNA for the CDR3: TGTGCCAGCTCACCAGTCGGACGGGGTCAGCCCCAGCATTTT.